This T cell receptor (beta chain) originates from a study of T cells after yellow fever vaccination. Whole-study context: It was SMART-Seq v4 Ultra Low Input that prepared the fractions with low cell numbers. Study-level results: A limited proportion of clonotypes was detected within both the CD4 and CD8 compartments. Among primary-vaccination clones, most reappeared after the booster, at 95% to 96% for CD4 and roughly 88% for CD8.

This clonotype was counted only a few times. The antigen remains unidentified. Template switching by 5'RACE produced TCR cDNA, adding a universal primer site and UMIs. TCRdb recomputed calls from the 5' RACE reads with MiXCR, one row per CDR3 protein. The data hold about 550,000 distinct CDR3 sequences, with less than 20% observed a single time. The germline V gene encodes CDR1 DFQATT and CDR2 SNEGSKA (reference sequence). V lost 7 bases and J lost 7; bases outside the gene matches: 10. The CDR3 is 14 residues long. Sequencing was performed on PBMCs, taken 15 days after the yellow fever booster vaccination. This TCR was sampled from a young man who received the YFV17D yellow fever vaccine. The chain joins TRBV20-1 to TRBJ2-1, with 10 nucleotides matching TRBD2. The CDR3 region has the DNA TGCAGTGTCCAACCACCGGGACTAGCGAATGAGCAGTTCTTC. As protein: CSVQPPGLANEQFF.